This T cell receptor beta chain derives from a study of blood T cell repertoires in COVID-19. Study summary: Collection of acute and convalescent COVID-19 samples took place in the United States, Italy and Spain. Sources were T cells, B-cell-depleted T cells, or PBMCs; the material itself was cDNA or gDNA.

Which cohort a participant joined came from the clinical history participants gave. Under the authors' procedure: Reference gene primer amplification gave estimated nucleated cell counts. Assay used: immunoSEQ multiplex PCR; TCRdb lists only in-frame clones, some missing. For V, J and clone size, that table is used; D and trimming come from the DNA. In the table there are around 280,000 clones, 89% of which are singletons. V gave up 5 bases and J gave up 1 base, with 21 bases separating them. Germline V gene data show CDR1 as SGDLS and CDR2 as YYNGEE. CDR3 size: 17 residues. The receptor was derived from a middle-aged woman who had recovered from COVID-19. The specimen sequenced was PBMCs or T cells enriched from blood (not recorded which). This chain uses TRBV9 with TRBJ1-2; perhaps TRBD1 as D (5 bases). The CDR3 bases are TGTGCCAGCAGTAAAAATCACCGCGGGACTCATAACTATGGCTACACCTTC. Residues: CASSKNHRGTHNYGYTF.